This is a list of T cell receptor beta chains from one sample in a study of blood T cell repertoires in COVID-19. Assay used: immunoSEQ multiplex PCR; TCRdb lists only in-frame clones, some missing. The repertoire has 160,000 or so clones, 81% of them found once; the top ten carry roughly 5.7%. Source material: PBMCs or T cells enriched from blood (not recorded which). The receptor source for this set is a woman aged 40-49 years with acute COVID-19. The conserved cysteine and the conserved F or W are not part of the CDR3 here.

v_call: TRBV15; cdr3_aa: ATGQSGSLMDQETQY
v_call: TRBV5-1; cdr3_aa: ASSLGQGLDYGYT
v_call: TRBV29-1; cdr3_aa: SVATGTGDQPQH
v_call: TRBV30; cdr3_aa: AWSLASGGTDTQY
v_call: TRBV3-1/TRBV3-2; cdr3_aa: ASSRASSGANVLT
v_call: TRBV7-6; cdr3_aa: ASSLVTTGDTEAF
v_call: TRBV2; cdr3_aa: ASSRGQGQETQY
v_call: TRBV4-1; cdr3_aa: ASSPLTRTRNTEAF
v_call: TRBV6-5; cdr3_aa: ASRSQGTNSPLH
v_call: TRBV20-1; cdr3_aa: SASLTGASPLH
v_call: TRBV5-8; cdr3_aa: ASSRTSGRAGEQY
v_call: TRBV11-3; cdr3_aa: ASSPGGTDTQY
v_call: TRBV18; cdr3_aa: ASSHEQGANQPQH
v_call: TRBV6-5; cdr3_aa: ASSWTVSGANVLT
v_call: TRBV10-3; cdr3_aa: AGRRGTGGAGGYT
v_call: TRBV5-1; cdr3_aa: ASSPRSGYGYT
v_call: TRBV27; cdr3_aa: ASSSGLANYEQY
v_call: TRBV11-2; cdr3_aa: ASRSLQGANEQF